The T cell receptor (beta chain) described here comes from a study of blood T cell repertoires in COVID-19 (dated by TCRdb to the early 2020s). A note on the overall study: Samples covering the acute and convalescent phases of COVID-19 were provided by collaborators in the United States, Italy and Spain. The material from the prospective study consisted of cDNA or gDNA derived from T cells, B-cell-depleted T cells, or PBMCs. The dataset comprised deeply sampled blood TCRbeta repertoires from subjects exposed to, actively infected with, or recovered from COVID-19. The repertoires were made available in a free public database intended to serve as a resource for research on the immune response to SARS-CoV-2. The samples were drawn from two sources: the first 160 participants of the ongoing ImmuneRACE study, and 950 to 1,500 subjects contributed by 6 global collaborators. A de-identified subject ID, COVID-19 status, age in years and sex were almost always included in the sample metadata. HLA class I and class II types, where available, came from metadata supplied by the sample provider rather than from assay-based typing.

The CDR3 sequence holds 14 residues, the cysteine and phenylalanine included. Only the CDR3 DNA stays, 42 bases, in frame from base 1. CDR1 and CDR2 are read off the germline V gene (reference sequence) as MNHEY and SMNVEV. What the work shows at the level of the full study, not this receptor alone: The quantity of clinical and demographic metadata differed by source and by participant and was supplied without curation.

This clone was found many times. Its antigen remains undetermined. An end of the junction does not agree with germline; a read error may underlie this. TCRbeta CDR3 regions were amplified from genomic DNA using the immunoSEQ Assay, a bias-controlled multiplex PCR. Per the authors' processing: Nucleated cell counts per sample were estimated from amplification of reference gene primers within the assay. To quantify the absolute abundance of each unique TCRbeta CDR3 rearrangement, sequence reads were collapsed and filtered. For each sample, productive Simpson clonality was calculated by taking the square root of Simpson's diversity index across productive rearrangements. Entries here come from immuneACCESS through TCRdb and include only in-frame sequences with V and J called. Some clones fail to appear in such tables; in the studies checked, an unresolved V gene covers under half of the shortfall, and the cause of the remainder is unknown. Clonal size and the V and J genes are those of that table, whereas D and trimming came from the DNA. This sample is represented by 65,000 to 95,000 clones; about four fifths of them were singletons. 15% to 20% of the sample is taken by the ten largest.

The collaborating institutions used their own protocols to collect whole blood in K2EDTA tubes. For TCRbeta analysis, collaborator samples were shipped as frozen whole blood, as isolated PBMCs, or as DNA extracted from either sample type. The TCR sequence derives from a human donor in a cohort sampled during active COVID-19. The sequence is built from TRBV27 and TRBJ2-1; 11 central nucleotides agree with TRBD2. The sequenced sample was peripheral blood. The CDR3 reads CASSPSGLAAPGLF. The nucleotide sequence is given as TGTGCCAGCAGCCCCTCGGGACTAGCGGCCCCGGGACTCTTC.